These T cell receptor beta chains were read from a single sample in a study of T cell repertoires in cytomegalovirus infection. Antigen specificity for these receptors is unknown. TCRdb itself ran the reads through MiXCR, one entry per CDR3 protein. The sample carries under 850,000 distinct CDR3 sequences, about 33% recorded once. Here the sequenced sample was cultured PBMCs, taken from culture after CMV antigen stimulation. These receptors all stem from a human donor in good health (CMV status not recorded). Some clones in this sample may be carry-over from other donors' samples. CDR3s include the opening cysteine and the closing phenylalanine or tryptophan. The order of the fields is J gene, V gene, CDR3 protein.

J gene: TRBJ2-5
V gene: TRBV7-8
CDR3 protein: CASSPNTGQLGETQYF

J gene: TRBJ2-7
V gene: TRBV4-3
CDR3 protein: CASSQGIQREVYEQYF

J gene: TRBJ2-1
V gene: TRBV6-1
CDR3 protein: CASRPFAMNEQFF

J gene: TRBJ1-2
V gene: TRBV6-1
CDR3 protein: CASSRQGSGYTF

J gene: TRBJ2-1
V gene: TRBV18
CDR3 protein: CASSPILAGAPDNEQFF

J gene: TRBJ1-1
V gene: TRBV10-3
CDR3 protein: CAISEGTANTEAFF

J gene: TRBJ2-3
V gene: TRBV27
CDR3 protein: CASSFLAGAMKTQYF

J gene: TRBJ2-3
V gene: TRBV7-9
CDR3 protein: CASSFNRGSRADTQYF

J gene: TRBJ2-2
V gene: TRBV7-2
CDR3 protein: CASSLGGLNTGELFF

J gene: TRBJ2-2
V gene: TRBV10-2
CDR3 protein: CASTTSGGPWNTGELFF

J gene: TRBJ2-2
V gene: TRBV11-3
CDR3 protein: CASSREGGELFF

J gene: TRBJ1-2
V gene: TRBV11-2
CDR3 protein: CASSLRRGPLYGYTF

J gene: TRBJ2-3
V gene: TRBV15
CDR3 protein: CATSRDGLKQYF

J gene: TRBJ2-1
V gene: TRBV14
CDR3 protein: CASSQDRNTYNEQFF

J gene: TRBJ1-6
V gene: TRBV6-2/TRBV6-3
CDR3 protein: CASSYSRDSGASPLHF

J gene: TRBJ2-7
V gene: TRBV5-1
CDR3 protein: CASSQSMGAGGDEQYF

J gene: TRBJ2-2
V gene: TRBV5-4
CDR3 protein: CASSPPGTGSTGELFF

J gene: TRBJ1-2
V gene: TRBV6-1
CDR3 protein: CASRDTPTGVYGYTF

J gene: TRBJ1-2
V gene: TRBV10-3
CDR3 protein: CAISDGQGSDGYTF

J gene: TRBJ1-1
V gene: TRBV6-1
CDR3 protein: CASSAGEDTEAFF

J gene: TRBJ2-5
V gene: TRBV6-6
CDR3 protein: CASSRTNQETQYF

J gene: TRBJ2-2
V gene: TRBV10-3
CDR3 protein: CAISRLAGVAGELFF

J gene: TRBJ2-1
V gene: TRBV4-1
CDR3 protein: CASSSGQGTDEQFF

J gene: TRBJ2-3
V gene: TRBV11-2
CDR3 protein: CASSLSSPGITDTQYF

J gene: TRBJ1-4
V gene: TRBV2
CDR3 protein: CASSWTNEKLFF

J gene: TRBJ2-1
V gene: TRBV6-1
CDR3 protein: CASSELASEQFF

J gene: TRBJ2-3
V gene: TRBV4-1
CDR3 protein: CASRVRQGPNLQHTDTQYF

J gene: TRBJ2-3
V gene: TRBV7-6
CDR3 protein: CASSLNRGISEDTQYF

J gene: TRBJ2-3
V gene: TRBV11-3
CDR3 protein: CASSFGLAGDTDTQYF

J gene: TRBJ1-5
V gene: TRBV7-8
CDR3 protein: CASSLAGTQPQHF